Below are 20 T cell receptor beta chains sequenced from a single sample in a study of regulatory T cells in long-lasting Graves disease. TCR beta libraries were built with iRepertoire HTBI primers and Arm-PCR of CDR3 regions. MiXCR was run by TCRdb on the multiplex PCR reads, yielding one entry per CDR3 protein. The data contain around 500,000 distinct CDR3 sequences, 13% of them singletons. Time point in this sample: newly diagnosed GD, antithyroid drugs for less than 3 months. The TCR library was prepared using RNA isolated from PBMCs. This same sample was also part of a study on T cells in Graves' hyperthyroidism and ophthalmopathy.

The material was peripheral blood mononuclear cells (PBMCs), obtained at new diagnosis, from a patient treated with antithyroid drugs. These receptors all stem from a man aged 25 to 40 with Graves disease.

This chain connects TRBV2 to TRBJ2-3; D might be TRBD1 (6 bases). Trimming shortened V by 7 bases and J by 0 bases, and 14 bases separated the two germline ends. Germline V lookup: CDR1 SNHLY, CDR2 FYNNEI. The CDR3 consists of 15 residues. Written as DNA, the CDR3 is TGTGCCAGCATAGACAGGCCAAAGAGCACAGATACGCAGTATTTT. As protein: CASIDRPKSTDTQYF.

This clonotype was detected only a few times. This rearrangement joins TRBV20-1 to TRBJ2-2; 8 bases are shared with TRBD2. V trimming: 7 bases; J trimming: 6 bases; junction bases outside the gene matches: 7. Germline V gives CDR1 DFQATT, CDR2 SNEGSKA (reference sequence). The length of the CDR3 is 13 residues. CDR3 sequence reads: CSGRTSLAGELFF. DNA for the CDR3: TGCAGTGGTCGGACTAGCTTGGCCGGGGAGCTGTTTTTT.

As concerns this clonotype: One end of the junction fails to match germline, which may point to a read error. This sequence joins TRBV6-1 and TRBJ2-3; weak D call: TRBD1 (6 bases). Germline CDR1 reads MNHNS; CDR2 reads SASEGT. The CDR3 runs to 15 residues. CDR3 sequence: CASGEGHRVADTQYF. The CDR3 DNA sequence: TGTGCCAGCGGTGAAGGGCACAGGGTCGCAGATACGCAGTATTTT.

This clonotype was counted only a few times. The CDR3 protein is CSARDPQGSYNEQFF. As DNA, the CDR3 is TGCAGTGCTAGAGATCCGCAGGGGTCGTACAATGAGCAGTTCTTC. V is TRBV20-1 and J is TRBJ2-1; D might be TRBD1 (6 bases). From germline, CDR1 is DFQATT and CDR2 SNEGSKA (reference sequence). Trimming shortened V by 0 bases and J by 4 bases, and 13 bases separated the two germline ends. The CDR3 sequence is 15 residues long.

This clonotype has ten or more counts. This sequence joins TRBV19 and TRBJ2-6; tentatively, D is TRBD2 (6 bases). From germline, CDR1 is LNHDA and CDR2 SQIVND (reference sequence). The CDR3 spans 15 residues. V lost 10 bases and J lost 4, with 17 bases in between. The CDR3 bases are TGTGCCACCCGCACCGGGGGAGCAGGGGCCAACGTCCTGACTTTC. Its protein product is CATRTGGAGANVLTF.

Only a few counts were recorded for this clonotype. V and J are TRBV12-3 or TRBV12-4 and TRBJ1-1, with D perhaps TRBD1 (6 bases). V was trimmed by 8 bases and J by 2 bases, leaving 15 bases between them. This CDR3 is 14 amino acids long. For the CDR3, the DNA is TGTGCCAGCTTGGGGGGGGCCTTCAACACTGAAGCTTTCTTT. It encodes CASLGGAFNTEAFF.

This clonotype has a count of ten or more. As DNA, the CDR3 is TGTGCCAGTCACAAGAACACTGAAGCTTTCTTT. It specifies CASHKNTEAFF. The rearrangement links TRBV19 to TRBJ1-1; D uncertain. V dropped 8 bases and J dropped 1 base, with 5 bases sitting between them. The length of the CDR3 is 11 residues. The germline V gene encodes CDR1 LNHDA and CDR2 SQIVND (reference sequence).

This clonotype was found many times. This sequence joins TRBV12-3 or TRBV12-4 and TRBJ2-4, with D perhaps TRBD1 (5 bases). V dropped 6 bases and J dropped 8 bases, with 11 bases sitting between them. The CDR3 runs to 12 residues. The CDR3 DNA reads as TGTGCCAGCAGCTCAGGGTTTTACATTCAGTACTTC. Its protein product is CASSSGFYIQYF.

This clonotype was seen at least ten times. This rearrangement joins TRBV29-1 to TRBJ2-7; 7 bases agree with TRBD2. Germline V gene data show CDR1 as SQVTM and CDR2 as ANQGSEA. V gave up 4 bases and J gave up 2 bases; unmatched junction bases: 8. This CDR3 has 14 amino acids. The CDR3 DNA follows: TGCAGCGTTGGAGGTGGGAGGGCTACCTACGAGCAGTACTTC. It is translated as CSVGGGRATYEQYF.

This clonotype was observed many times. The genes are TRBV6-2 or TRBV6-3 and TRBJ2-5, with unresolved D. The V end was cut by 2 bases, the J end by 4 bases, with 14 bases between. CDR1 MNHEY and CDR2 SVGEGT come from the germline V gene. This CDR3 region has 15 residues. CDR3 nucleotides: TGTGCCAGCAGTTACCCCGGGTCCCCCGGAGAGACCCAGTACTTC. Translated: CASSYPGSPGETQYF.

This clonotype showed up many times. V and J are TRBV29-1 and TRBJ2-1, with no clear D. Germline V CDR1 and CDR2: SQVTM, ANQGSEA. The V end lost 7 bases, the J end lost 0 bases, and 19 bases lay between the germline ends. The CDR3 totals 16 residues. DNA of the CDR3: TGCAGCGCCCGAATCAGTGGGAAAGGCTCCTACAATGAGCAGTTCTTC. Its protein is CSARISGKGSYNEQFF.

This clonotype was counted at least ten times. The gene calls are TRBV3-1 and TRBJ1-5, with 9 bases matching TRBD1. This CDR3 contains 15 residues. Trimming at V came to 0 bases and at J to 6 bases, leaving 3 bases not matched to a gene. Germline CDR1 reads LGHDT; CDR2 reads YNNKEL (reference sequence). The CDR3 region has the DNA TGTGCCAGCAGCCAAGATTCGGGACAGGGTCAGCCCCAGCATTTT. It encodes CASSQDSGQGQPQHF.

V usage is TRBV5-5 and J usage is TRBJ1-3; D gene ambiguous. Germline assignment: CDR1 SGHKS and CDR2 YYEKEE (reference sequence). There are 14 residues in the CDR3. V was cut by 1 base and J by 4 bases, with 9 bases left in between. The CDR3 reads CASSLQSAGNTIYF. CDR3 DNA sequence: TGTGCCAGCAGCTTGCAGTCTGCCGGAAACACCATATATTTT. The variable domain in full, completed from reference TRBV5-5 and TRBJ1-3, reads DAGVTQSPTHLIKTRGQQVTLRCSPISGHKSVSWYQQVLGQGPQFIFQYYEKEERGRGNFPDRFSARQFPNYSSELNVNALLLGDSALYLCASSLQSAGNTIYFGEGSWLTVV.

Concerning this clonotype: This sequence may be a read error, since a much larger clone differs from it by one base. V gene TRBV12-3 or TRBV12-4 combines with J gene TRBJ2-3, with a tentative D call TRBD2 (5 bases). V was pared by 2 bases and J by 9 bases, with 21 bases between. The CDR3 is 16 residues long. CDR3 loop: CASSLPLTGGLGTQYF. CDR3 coding DNA: TGTGCCAGCAGTTTACCACTAACGGGCGGGTTGGGGACGCAGTATTTT.

This clonotype has ten or more counts. The V call is TRBV5-1, the J call TRBJ1-4; TRBD1 might be the D (6 bases). There are 16 residues in the CDR3. The ends were cut back, 0 bases at V and 11 bases at J, with 20 bases in the middle. Germline-derived CDR1 and CDR2 are SGHRS and YFSETQ. The CDR3 nucleotides are TGCGCCAGCAGCTTGGCCCCGGCAGGGGAGCCGCAGAAACTGTTTTTT. Its translation: CASSLAPAGEPQKLFF. The full variable domain, its missing parts supplied by reference TRBV5-1 and TRBJ1-4, is KAGVTQTPRYLIKTRGQQVTLSCSPISGHRSVSWYQQTPGQGLQFLFEYFSETQRNKGNFPGRFSGRQFSNSRSEMNVSTLELGDSALYLCASSLAPAGEPQKLFFGSGTQLSVL.

This chain links TRBV20-1 with TRBJ2-7; TRBD1 matches at 9 bases. The V segment lost 5 bases and the J segment 2 bases; nucleotides outside the gene matches: 4. This CDR3 is built from 13 residues. Germline loops: CDR1 DFQATT, CDR2 SNEGSKA (reference sequence). The CDR3 is CSAQQGAAYEQYF. Here the CDR3 DNA reads TGCAGTGCTCAACAGGGGGCAGCCTACGAGCAGTACTTC.

This sequence joins TRBV12-3 or TRBV12-4 and TRBJ2-3, with 13 bases aligning to TRBD2. This CDR3 has 18 residues. J lost 2 bases, V lost 4 bases, and 9 bases had no gene match. The CDR3 sequence: CASSSGLAGTGITDTQYF. CDR3 in DNA: TGTGCCAGCAGTTCGGGACTAGCGGGAACTGGTATCACAGATACGCAGTATTTT.

J is TRBJ2-4 and V is TRBV29-1, with 10 bases that match TRBD2. Germline V gives CDR1 SQVTM, CDR2 ANQGSEA. The V and J ends lost 7 bases and 2 bases, in that order; junction bases with no gene match: 8. CDR3 size: 15 residues. CDR3: CSARTSGVTKNIQYF. The CDR3 DNA reads TGCAGCGCCAGGACTAGCGGAGTAACCAAAAACATTCAGTACTTC.

This clonotype was seen at least ten times. The V gene is TRBV12-3 or TRBV12-4, the J gene TRBJ1-1; TRBD1 might be the D (5 bases). This CDR3 region has 13 residues. V lost 6 bases to trimming and J lost 1 base, with 9 bases between them. This CDR3 is CASSFQGNTEAFF. CDR3 sequence (DNA): TGTGCCAGCAGCTTTCAGGGGAACACTGAAGCTTTCTTT.

In nucleotides, the CDR3 is TGCAGTGCTAGCCCGGGGAGCGGGAGGGCCTTAAACACCGGGGAGCTGTTTTTT. Protein sequence: CSASPGSGRALNTGELFF. The chain carries TRBV20-1 and TRBJ2-2; 10 positions match TRBD2. This CDR3 spans 18 amino acids. The trim removed 3 bases at V and 2 bases at J, leaving 12 bases unmatched. Germline V lookup: CDR1 DFQATT, CDR2 SNEGSKA (reference sequence).